What follows are 23 T cell receptor beta chains derived from one specimen sequenced in a study of blood T cells in healthy people across ages. Together with a sample-barcoded 5' primer, a J-beta primer mix was included in a second PCR lasting about 6 to 11 cycles. TCRdb itself ran the 5' RACE reads through MiXCR, one entry per CDR3 protein. The table shows about 1,400,000 distinct CDR3 sequences, with around 59% occurring only once. The material sequenced was blood. Every receptor here comes from a young man in good health.

The chain links TRBV5-1 to TRBJ1-1; D is uncertain. Per germline, CDR1 SGHRS and CDR2 YFSETQ. V was clipped by 2 bases and J by 1 base, with 9 bases between them. This CDR3 is 14 amino acids long. CDR3 amino acids: CASSFAEGNTEAFF. The CDR3, as DNA: TGCGCCAGCAGCTTTGCCGAAGGGAACACTGAAGCTTTCTTT.

In DNA form, the CDR3 reads TGTGCCAACCTCACACCGGGACAGGGGACTGATTCACCCCTCCACTTT. Protein product: CANLTPGQGTDSPLHF. The chain has TRBV27 and TRBJ1-6; TRBD1 aligns across 10 bases. Per the germline V gene, CDR1 is MNHEY and CDR2 is SMNVEV (reference sequence). The CDR3 length is 16 residues. V shed 10 bases, J shed 8 bases, and the junction held 14 bases outside the gene matches.

The chain uses TRBV29-1 and TRBJ2-2; 8 bases match TRBD2. The J segment lost 2 bases and the V segment lost 0 bases, leaving 5 bases of the junction unmatched. Germline CDR1 reads SQVTM; CDR2 reads ANQGSEA. CDR3 length: 16 amino acids. CDR3: CSVEDRGGRNTGELFF. CDR3 nucleotides: TGCAGCGTTGAAGATCGGGGGGGAAGAAACACCGGGGAGCTGTTTTTT.

This clonotype was seen a handful of times. This chain uses TRBV9 with TRBJ1-2; 8 bases line up with TRBD1. With V trimmed by 7 bases and J by 5 bases, 13 bases remained unmatched. In germline, CDR1 is SGDLS, CDR2 YYNGEE. The CDR3 runs 15 residues. Written as DNA, the CDR3 is TGTGCCAGCCGCCTAACAGGGGGTGATGCGTATGGCTACACCTTC. Its translation is CASRLTGGDAYGYTF.

This clonotype was found once. This chain links TRBV28 with TRBJ2-3; D could derive from TRBD1 or TRBD2 (5 bases each). CDR3 length: 15 amino acids. CDR1 and CDR2 (germline): MDHEN, SYDVKM. V was trimmed by 1 base and J by 3 bases, leaving 11 bases between them. DNA for the CDR3: TGTGCCAGCAGTTTATCGGGACGGCCGACAGATACGCAGTATTTT. This codes for CASSLSGRPTDTQYF.

This clonotype was picked up a small number of times. The chain carries TRBV4-3 and TRBJ2-4; D gene ambiguous. Trimming removed 1 base at V and 5 bases at J, with 9 bases between. CDR1 is LGHNA and CDR2 is YSLEER in the germline V gene. The CDR3 extends over 14 amino acids. CDR3 in amino acids: CASSQVAGENIQYF. The CDR3 region has the DNA TGCGCCAGCAGCCAAGTTGCAGGCGAAAACATTCAGTACTTC.

This clonotype appeared a few times. The V and J genes are TRBV29-1 and TRBJ2-3; 7 bases agree with TRBD2. CDR1 is SQVTM and CDR2 is ANQGSEA in the germline V gene. The V gene end was trimmed by 8 bases and the J gene end by 0 bases; junction bases not matched to a gene: 5. The CDR3 is 13 residues long. The CDR3 DNA follows: TGCAGCCACGGGGGGACTAGCACAGATACGCAGTATTTT. Translated, it gives CSHGGTSTDTQYF.

In the case of this clonotype: The junction differs from germline at one of its ends, possibly a read error. The genes are TRBV11-2 and TRBJ2-7, with TRBD2 matching over 9 bases. In germline, CDR1 is SGHAT, CDR2 FQNNGV. CDR3 size: 15 residues. The CDR3 region is CASSLVASGTYEQYF. For the CDR3, the DNA is TGCGCCAGCAGCCTAGTGGCTAGCGGGACCTACGAGCAGTACTTC.

The rearrangement links TRBV11-2 to TRBJ2-7, with D perhaps matching TRBD2 (6 bases). The end of the DNA fits TRBJ2-5 better, so the J call may be wrong. The length of the CDR3 is 16 residues. Germline V gene sequence: CDR1 SGHAT, CDR2 FQNNGV. The CDR3 reads CASSRGGGEIGETQYF. DNA for the CDR3: TGTGCCAGCAGCCGCGGAGGCGGGGAAATAGGAGAGACCCAGTACTTC.

This clonotype appeared a few times. The J gene is TRBJ2-1, the V gene TRBV5-1; 12 bases fit TRBD2. The CDR3 totals 19 residues. Germline V lookup: CDR1 SGHRS, CDR2 YFSETQ. The V and J ends lost 4 bases and 3 bases, in that order; junction bases with no gene match: 14. CDR3 protein: CASSLAGTSGPIGYNEQFF. The CDR3 region has the DNA TGCGCCAGCAGCCTGGCCGGGACTAGCGGGCCAATAGGCTACAATGAGCAGTTCTTC.

This clonotype was counted a few times. The CDR3, as DNA: TGTGCCAGCAGCCTCCGACTAGCGCGGAGCACAGATACGCAGTATTTT. Its protein is CASSLRLARSTDTQYF. The rearrangement uses TRBV7-2 and TRBJ2-3, with TRBD2 matching over 8 bases. Trimming removed 5 bases from V and 0 bases from J; junction bases left unmatched: 7. The V gene's germline CDR1 is SGHTA and CDR2 FQGNSA. The CDR3 consists of 16 residues.

This clonotype was seen only a few times. Here the CDR3 reads CASSQRGTAKAYEQYF. DNA for the CDR3: TGCGCCAGCAGCCAGCGAGGGACGGCTAAAGCCTACGAGCAGTACTTC. This chain links TRBV4-3 with TRBJ2-7; D might be TRBD1 or TRBD2, each matching 5 bases. This CDR3 is 16 amino acids long. In germline, CDR1 is LGHNA, CDR2 YSLEER. Trimming pared 3 bases from V and 2 bases from J, leaving 17 bases between.

This clonotype has a handful of counts. This CDR3 is CASSPRTGKIWDTQYF. CDR3 DNA: TGCGCCAGCAGCCCCCGGACAGGGAAGATTTGGGATACGCAGTATTTT. V usage is TRBV5-1 and J usage is TRBJ2-3; 8 bases are a match to TRBD1. Germline V lookup: CDR1 SGHRS, CDR2 YFSETQ. Trimming cost V 4 bases and J 6 bases; bases outside gene matches: 13. The CDR3 is made up of 16 amino acids.

This clonotype appeared a few times. V usage is TRBV27 and J usage is TRBJ1-1; 7 bases are shared with TRBD1. CDR3 length: 13 amino acids. The trim removed 4 bases at V and 7 bases at J, leaving 6 bases unmatched. Germline values: CDR1 MNHEY, CDR2 SMNVEV (reference sequence). CDR3 DNA: TGTGCCAGCAGTTCGACAGGGTTTGGTGAAGCTTTCTTT. Translating gives CASSSTGFGEAFF.

In regard to this clonotype: At one boundary the junction diverges from the germline segment, which might be a read error. V and J are TRBV10-3 and TRBJ2-2; no clear D. The CDR3 consists of 11 residues. CDR1 is ENHRY, CDR2 SYGVKD, per germline. CDR3 bases: TGTGCCTTCAGGTCGGCCGGGGAGCTGTTTTTT. Its translation is CAFRSAGELFF.

The rearrangement joins TRBV4-1 to TRBJ1-4, with D unclear. The CDR3 loop spans 14 amino acids. Trimming took off 3 bases at V and 14 bases at J, with 19 bases between the two ends. The V gene's germline CDR1 is MGHRA and CDR2 YSYEKL. The CDR3 loop reads CASSQEGPGRRLFF. The CDR3 nucleotides read TGCGCCAGCAGCCAGGAGGGCCCGGGAAGGCGGCTGTTTTTT.

V and J are TRBV27 and TRBJ2-7; the match to TRBD1 covers 8 bases. The CDR3 totals 18 residues. The germline V gene has CDR1 MNHEY and CDR2 SMNVEV (reference sequence). V lost 1 base, J lost 5 bases, and 16 bases stayed unmatched. The CDR3 region is CASSLLNLGTGIVHEQYF. DNA of the CDR3: TGTGCCAGCAGTTTATTGAACCTAGGGACAGGAATAGTCCACGAGCAGTACTTC.

A remark on this clonotype: A read error may produce the germline difference seen at one junction end. The chain couples TRBV4-2 to TRBJ2-4; the match to TRBD1 covers 10 bases. Germline loops: CDR1 LGHNA, CDR2 YNFKEQ. This CDR3 has 20 residues. CDR3 nucleotide sequence: TGTACCAGCAGCCCCAGTGACCGGGACAGGGGTCTCCTAGCCAAAAACATTCAGTACTTC. Translated: CTSSPSDRDRGLLAKNIQYF.

A word on this clonotype: A read error is possible here, since a much larger clone lies one base away. This chain connects TRBV25-1 to TRBJ2-7, with a weak D call TRBD1 (6 bases). The length of the CDR3 is 12 residues. CDR1 and CDR2 (germline): MGHDK, SYGVNS. CDR3 DNA sequence: TGTGCCAGCAGTGAACAGGGGTTCGAGCGGTACTTC. This gives the protein CASSEQGFERYF.

This clonotype was picked up a small number of times. The rearrangement uses TRBV20-1 and TRBJ2-7; weak D call: TRBD1 (6 bases). CDR3 size: 11 residues. Per the germline V gene, CDR1 is DFQATT and CDR2 is SNEGSKA (reference sequence). Between the trimmed V and J ends, which lost 6 bases and 6 bases, there was a span of 12 bases. Written as DNA, the CDR3 is TGCAGTGCCACAACAGGGCGCGAGCAGTACTTC. Encoded protein: CSATTGREQYF.

Points on this clonotype: Mismatch with germline at one junction end may stem from a read error. The rearrangement links TRBV7-9 to TRBJ2-7, with D unresolved. CDR3 length: 11 residues. In germline, CDR1 is SEHNR, CDR2 FQNEAQ (reference sequence). CDR3 sequence (DNA): TGTGCCAACAGCTTCCCTGACGAGCAGTACTTC. This codes for CANSFPDEQYF.

The V and J genes are TRBV7-9 and TRBJ2-4; tentative D call: TRBD2 (6 bases). The DNA end lines up better with TRBJ2-7; the J call may be wrong. Germline CDR1 SEHNR, CDR2 FQNEAQ (reference sequence). There are 13 residues in the CDR3. The DNA for the CDR3 is TGTGCCACTAATCGGGAGCCTTCCTACGAGCAGTACTTC. It yields the protein CATNREPSYEQYF.

This chain connects TRBV7-9 to TRBJ1-4; D is possibly TRBD1 (6 bases). Germline assignment: CDR1 SEHNR and CDR2 FQNEAQ (reference sequence). V lost 4 bases, J lost 4 bases, and 19 bases lay in between. There are 17 residues in the CDR3. Here the CDR3 DNA reads TGTGCCAGCAGCTATACCCACGACCGGACAGTTAATGAAAAACTGTTTTTT. Translation gives CASSYTHDRTVNEKLFF.